The 11 T cell receptor beta chains given below trace back to one sample, sequenced in a study of control samples from healthy donors and cancer patients. Assay used: immunoSEQ multiplex PCR; TCRdb lists only in-frame clones, some missing. This sample carries 150,000 to 170,000 clones, approximately 93% of them seen once, and the ten largest clones take about 5.2%. Sequenced material: blood. The receptors were gathered from a man aged 40-55 years in good health.

This sequence joins TRBV30 and TRBJ1-2; the D is unclear. CDR3 length: 12 amino acids. Germline V gives CDR1 GTSNPN, CDR2 SVGIG (reference sequence). With 5 bases removed from V and 8 bases from J, the gap between germline ends came to 15 bases. The DNA of the CDR3 is TGTGCCTGGGATAGAAATCGAAAAGGCTACACCTTC. The encoded protein is CAWDRNRKGYTF.

V gene TRBV6-2 or TRBV6-3 combines with J gene TRBJ1-5, with D unresolved. The CDR3 has 16 residues. Trimming took off 5 bases at V and 2 bases at J, with 16 bases between the two ends. Germline V gene data show CDR1 as MNHEY and CDR2 as SVGEGT. The CDR3 loop is CASSNGRETGNQPQHF. CDR3 nucleotides: TGTGCCAGCAGTAACGGACGGGAGACGGGCAATCAGCCCCAGCATTTT.

Comment on this clone: The sample contains more than one DNA sequence encoding this CDR3. This chain uses TRBV10-2 with TRBJ1-5, with unresolved D. The V gene lost 2 bases and the J gene lost 4 bases, with 3 bases spanning the gap. The CDR3 is 12 residues long. CDR1 is WSHSY and CDR2 is SAAADI in the germline V gene. CDR3 sequence: CASSEPNQPQHF. CDR3 nucleotide sequence: TGCGCCAGCAGTGAGCCAAATCAGCCCCAGCATTTT.

This clone was recorded once. The chain carries TRBV7-9 and TRBJ2-5; maybe TRBD2 (5 bases). V lost 5 bases and J lost 4, with 14 bases in between. The CDR3 is 14 amino acids. CDR1 and CDR2 from the germline V gene are SEHNR and FQNEAQ (reference sequence). The CDR3 spells CASSPPPGIETQYF. CDR3 DNA sequence: TGTGCCAGCAGCCCCCCCCCGGGAATAGAGACCCAGTACTTC.

V usage is TRBV19 and J usage is TRBJ1-1; D remains unclear. V lost 4 bases, J lost 0 bases, and 6 bases lay in between. In germline, CDR1 is LNHDA, CDR2 SQIVND (reference sequence). This CDR3 contains 13 residues. Here the CDR3 DNA reads TGTGCCAGTAGTACTCGATTGAACACTGAAGCTTTCTTT. It translates to CASSTRLNTEAFF.

For the CDR3, the DNA is TGTGCCAGCAGCAAAACGAGCAGGGGCTACGAGCAGTACTTC. Amino acid sequence: CASSKTSRGYEQYF. The V gene is TRBV7-9, the J gene TRBJ2-7; a weak D match, TRBD1 (6 bases). The CDR3 runs 14 residues. CDR1 and CDR2 from the germline V gene are SEHNR and FQNEAQ (reference sequence). V was cut by 5 bases and J by 3 bases, with 14 bases left in between.

The chain employs TRBV6-5 and TRBJ2-7; a possible D gene is TRBD2 (7 bases). Trimming pared 2 bases from V and 4 bases from J, leaving 15 bases between. Germline CDR1 is MNHEY and CDR2 is SVGAGI. The length of the CDR3 is 15 residues. CDR3 in DNA: TGTGCCAGCAGTTACCAGGGAGGGGGATCTTACGAGCAGTACTTC. Encoded protein: CASSYQGGGSYEQYF.

The chain links TRBV10-3 to TRBJ2-3, with 9 bases matching TRBD2. J gave up 2 bases and V 7 bases, and 4 bases lay outside the gene matches. From germline, CDR1 is ENHRY and CDR2 SYGVKD. The CDR3 runs to 14 residues. This CDR3 is CAIKASGTTDTQYF. In DNA form, the CDR3 reads TGTGCCATCAAGGCTAGCGGGACCACAGATACGCAGTATTTT.

The chain is built from TRBV12-3 or TRBV12-4 and TRBJ2-2; D gene unclear. This CDR3 spans 13 amino acids. Trimming shortened V by 6 bases and J by 4 bases, and 9 bases separated the two germline ends. In nucleotides, the CDR3 is TGTGCCAGCAGATCCGCAGGCACCGGGGAGCTGTTTTTT. Its translation: CASRSAGTGELFF.

The chain combines TRBV18 with TRBJ1-2; D uncertain. The CDR3 runs to 13 residues. V lost 3 bases and J 8 bases, leaving 13 bases between the germline ends. The germline V gene has CDR1 KGHSH and CDR2 LQKENI. CDR3 DNA: TGTGCCAGCTCACCGGGGAGCCCGGAAGGCTACACCTTC. Protein product: CASSPGSPEGYTF.

The rearrangement uses TRBV4-1 and TRBJ2-1; tentative D call: TRBD2 (5 bases). Germline CDR1 MGHRA, CDR2 YSYEKL. The CDR3 has 13 residues. Trimming removed 0 bases at V and 11 bases at J, with 11 bases between. The CDR3: CASSQESPGKQFF. In nucleotides, the CDR3 is TGCGCCAGCAGCCAAGAAAGTCCGGGAAAGCAGTTCTTC.